This entry lists 30 T cell receptor beta chains sequenced from one sample in a study of OX40 agonist ivuxolimab in advanced cancers. Clones were sequenced by immunoSEQ multiplex PCR, and TCRdb holds only the in-frame ones, with some missing. The table includes roughly 110,000 clones, around 90% detected once. The sample was CD4+ or CD8+ T cells sorted from blood, taken in a trial of the OX40 agonist ivuxolimab. These receptors all stem from an adult with an advanced solid tumor such as melanoma, head and neck, liver or kidney cancer.

The chain employs TRBV6-1 and TRBJ2-7, with 9 bases fitting TRBD2. The CDR3 sequence is 14 residues long. Trimming took 6 bases from V and 3 from J; bases not matched to a gene: 6. The germline CDR1 and CDR2 sequences are MNHNS and SASEGT. Written as DNA, the CDR3 is TGTGCCAGCAGGTTAGCGGGAGTGGACTACGAGCAGTACTTC. Residues: CASRLAGVDYEQYF.

The chain couples TRBV7-3 to TRBJ2-1; D gene ambiguous. The V end lost 1 base, the J end lost 6 bases, and 10 bases lay between the germline ends. Germline loops: CDR1 SGHTA, CDR2 FQGTGA. The CDR3 is made up of 14 amino acids. CDR3 coding DNA: TGTGCCAGCAGCTTAAGTGCGTTGCCCAATGAGCAGTTCTTC. This gives the protein CASSLSALPNEQFF. Based on the CDR3 plus reference TRBV7-3 and TRBJ2-1, the full variable domain is GAGVSQTPSNKVTEKGKYVELRCDPISGHTALYWYRQSLGQGPEFLIYFQGTGAADDSGLPNDRFFAVRPEGSVSTLKIQRTERGDSAVYLCASSLSALPNEQFFGPGTRLTVL.

The CDR3 loop reads CASSSDRARYNEQFF. The CDR3 DNA sequence: TGTGCCAGTAGTTCGGACAGGGCCCGCTACAATGAGCAGTTCTTC. The gene calls are TRBV19 and TRBJ2-1, with TRBD1 identical over 8 bases. This CDR3 has 15 amino acids. After removal of 5 bases from V and 3 bases from J, the junction contained 6 bases not matched to a gene. The V gene's germline CDR1 is LNHDA and CDR2 SQIVND (reference sequence).

The genes are TRBV27 and TRBJ2-5; the D is unclear. Trimming removed 3 bases at V and 7 bases at J, with 12 bases between. This CDR3 is 13 amino acids long. The germline CDR1 and CDR2 sequences are MNHEY and SMNVEV (reference sequence). The CDR3 bases are TGTGCCAGCAGTTTCGGGCACTTAGGGACCCAGTACTTC. It specifies CASSFGHLGTQYF.

The V call is TRBV5-1, the J call TRBJ2-7, with D unresolved. Germline V gives CDR1 SGHRS, CDR2 YFSETQ. V was clipped by 0 bases and J by 3 bases, with 10 bases between them. This CDR3 is built from 14 residues. CDR3 DNA sequence: TGCGCCAGCAGCTTGGTTGTCGGCCGCTACGAGCAGTACTTC. Protein: CASSLVVGRYEQYF. The full variable domain, completed using reference TRBV5-1 and TRBJ2-7, is KAGVTQTPRYLIKTRGQQVTLSCSPISGHRSVSWYQQTPGQGLQFLFEYFSETQRNKGNFPGRFSGRQFSNSRSEMNVSTLELGDSALYLCASSLVVGRYEQYFGPGTRLTVT.

In DNA, the CDR3 is TGTGCCAGCAGCTTAACCCCAGGAAAAGGCGAGCAGTACTTC. As protein: CASSLTPGKGEQYF. The J gene is TRBJ2-7, the V gene TRBV7-3; D remains unclear. The ends were cut back, 0 bases at V and 6 bases at J, with 12 bases in the middle. CDR3 length: 14 residues. Germline loops: CDR1 SGHTA, CDR2 FQGTGA.

The chain links TRBV5-1 to TRBJ2-3, with TRBD1 identical over 9 bases. This CDR3 contains 16 residues. Germline V lookup: CDR1 SGHRS, CDR2 YFSETQ. Trimming at V came to 3 bases and at J to 4 bases, leaving 9 bases not matched to a gene. This CDR3 reads CASSSTGQGISDTQYF. CDR3 sequence (DNA): TGCGCCAGCAGCTCTACTGGACAGGGGATATCAGATACGCAGTATTTT.

The chain carries TRBV6-6 and TRBJ2-2; the D gene is possibly TRBD1 (6 bases). V shed 6 bases and J shed 10 bases, with 12 bases lying between them. Germline V gene sequence: CDR1 MNHNY, CDR2 SVGAGI (reference sequence). The CDR3 has 12 amino acids. For the CDR3, the DNA is TGTGCCAGCAGCCCTCCGGGACAGGAGCTGTTTTTT. This gives the protein CASSPPGQELFF.

The chain employs TRBV19 and TRBJ2-7; 9 positions match TRBD1. The CDR3 is 16 residues long. Germline trimming cut 4 bases from V and 4 bases from J; bases unmatched to any gene: 11. In germline, CDR1 is LNHDA, CDR2 SQIVND (reference sequence). CDR3 in amino acids: CASSTHGTGIEYEQYF. DNA of the CDR3: TGTGCCAGTAGTACCCACGGGACAGGGATCGAGTACGAGCAGTACTTC.

The genes are TRBV18 and TRBJ1-3; 7 bases are shared with TRBD1. From germline, CDR1 is KGHSH and CDR2 LQKENI. Unmatched junction bases numbered 8, after V lost 3 bases and J lost 6 bases. This CDR3 contains 15 residues. The CDR3 here is CASSPETGQTNTIYF. In DNA, the CDR3 is TGTGCCAGCTCACCTGAAACGGGACAGACAAACACCATATATTTT. The entire variable domain, with the rest obtained from reference TRBV18 and TRBJ1-3, is as follows: NAGVMQNPRHLVRRRGQEARLRCSPMKGHSHVYWYRQLPEEGLKFMVYLQKENIIDESGMPKERFSAEFPKEGPSILRIQQVVRGDSAAYFCASSPETGQTNTIYFGEGSWLTVV.

This chain uses TRBV7-2 with TRBJ1-2; D remains unclear. The CDR3 extends over 12 amino acids. With 7 bases removed from V and 4 bases from J, the gap between germline ends came to 10 bases. Germline-derived CDR1 and CDR2 are SGHTA and FQGNSA. For the CDR3, the DNA is TGTGCCAGCACCCCCAGGATCTATGGCTACACCTTC. This sequence encodes CASTPRIYGYTF.

Only one count was recorded for this clone. This rearrangement joins TRBV6-4 to TRBJ2-1; D possibly uses TRBD1 or TRBD2 (5 bases each). The CDR3 covers 16 residues. CDR1 and CDR2 from the germline V gene are MRHNA and SNTAGT. Trimming cost V 0 bases and J 1 base, with 10 bases left between them. DNA of the CDR3: TGTGCCAGCAGTGACTCGATGGGGACGTCCTACAATGAGCAGTTCTTC. Protein product: CASSDSMGTSYNEQFF.

CDR3 sequence reads: CASSQDLADEKLFF. The CDR3 DNA follows: TGTGCCAGCAGCCAAGACTTGGCAGATGAAAAACTGTTTTTT. J is TRBJ1-4 and V is TRBV4-2; no clear D gene. V lost 0 bases, J lost 6 bases, and 8 bases lay in between. This CDR3 comprises 14 residues. Germline CDR1 reads LGHNA; CDR2 reads YNFKEQ.

This chain joins TRBV6-1 and TRBJ2-5, with TRBD2 matching 8 bases. This CDR3 is 15 amino acids long. Germline V gene lookup returns CDR1 MNHNS and CDR2 SASEGT. After removal of 2 bases from V and 1 base from J, the junction contained 3 bases not matched to a gene. The CDR3 DNA reads TGTGCCAGCAGTGAAAGGAGCGGGAGCCAAGAGACCCAGTACTTC. As protein: CASSERSGSQETQYF.

V and J are TRBV19 and TRBJ1-1, with 8 bases lining up with TRBD1. The CDR3 runs 13 residues. The germline gives CDR1 LNHDA, CDR2 SQIVND (reference sequence). V was clipped by 8 bases and J by 4 bases; unmatched bases: 6. This CDR3 reads CASDSGTGTEAFF. For the CDR3, the DNA is TGTGCCAGTGACTCCGGGACAGGCACTGAAGCTTTCTTT.

J is TRBJ1-5 and V is TRBV5-1, with D possibly matching TRBD1 (5 bases). The ends were cut back, 4 bases at V and 11 bases at J, with 19 bases in the middle. The germline gives CDR1 SGHRS, CDR2 YFSETQ. The CDR3 contains 14 residues. Here the CDR3 DNA reads TGCGCCAGCAGCCCAGGGACTCCCGGAGGGGCCCAGCATTTT. Translating it yields CASSPGTPGGAQHF.

This clone was observed a single time. The J gene is TRBJ2-5, the V gene TRBV4-1; D not certain. Trimming removed 0 bases at V and 5 bases at J, with 13 bases between. Germline lookup yields CDR1 MGHRA and CDR2 YSYEKL. This CDR3 region has 15 residues. DNA of the CDR3: TGCGCCAGCAGCCAAGATCTCGCCAGGCAGGAGACCCAGTACTTC. Translating gives CASSQDLARQETQYF.

This clone is a singleton in its sample. The chain couples TRBV28 to TRBJ2-7; 7 bases line up with TRBD2. The CDR3 runs to 15 residues. Per germline, CDR1 MDHEN and CDR2 SYDVKM. Trimming at V came to 6 bases and at J to 2 bases, leaving 10 bases not matched to a gene. CDR3 loop: CASRPRGAGPYEQYF. The CDR3 DNA follows: TGTGCCAGCAGACCCCGAGGAGCGGGACCCTACGAGCAGTACTTC.

The V and J genes are TRBV2 and TRBJ2-1; D is possibly TRBD1 (5 bases). Trimming pared 7 bases from V and 4 bases from J, leaving 11 bases between. Germline V CDR1 and CDR2: SNHLY, FYNNEI. This CDR3 has 13 residues. The CDR3 reads CASMPTGYNEQFF. Here the CDR3 DNA reads TGTGCCAGCATGCCAACAGGTTACAATGAGCAGTTCTTC.

This sequence joins TRBV25-1 and TRBJ2-3; 8 bases are a match to TRBD2. The CDR3 covers 15 residues. Germline CDR1 is MGHDK and CDR2 is SYGVNS. V lost 4 bases, J lost 2 bases, and 5 bases stayed unmatched. The DNA of the CDR3 is TGTGCCAGCAGTGCAAGCGGGAGCATCACAGATACGCAGTATTTT. Its translation is CASSASGSITDTQYF.

The genes are TRBV14 and TRBJ2-1, with TRBD2 identical over 8 bases. In germline, CDR1 is SGHDN, CDR2 FVKESK. CDR3 size: 18 residues. The V and J ends lost 0 bases and 4 bases, in that order; junction bases with no gene match: 11. CDR3 nucleotide sequence: TGTGCCAGCAGCCAAGAAGAAGATACGGGAGGGTGGTACAATGAGCAGTTCTTC. Translation gives CASSQEEDTGGWYNEQFF.

The chain uses TRBV7-3 and TRBJ1-2; no definite D call. CDR1 and CDR2 (germline): SGHTA, FQGTGA. The CDR3 length is 14 residues. V was pared by 2 bases and J by 2 bases, with 9 bases between. CDR3 DNA: TGTGCCAGCAGCTTAGTGCCGAACAACTATGGCTACACCTTC. Its protein product is CASSLVPNNYGYTF.

This clone was seen once. V usage is TRBV18 and J usage is TRBJ1-3; possibly TRBD1 for D (6 bases). Per germline, CDR1 KGHSH and CDR2 LQKENI. The ends were cut back, 5 bases at V and 1 base at J, with 12 bases in the middle. The CDR3 loop spans 15 amino acids. The CDR3 loop reads CASSTNGQSGNTIYF. Written as DNA, the CDR3 is TGTGCCAGCTCAACTAACGGACAGTCTGGAAACACCATATATTTT.

The rearrangement links TRBV7-8 to TRBJ1-5; D is ambiguous. V dropped 1 base and J dropped 6 bases, with 4 bases sitting between them. The CDR3 is 12 amino acids. The germline V gene has CDR1 SGHVS and CDR2 FQNEAQ. The CDR3 DNA follows: TGTGCCAGCAGCTTAGAAGGTCAGCCCCAGCATTTT. This codes for CASSLEGQPQHF.

This clone was recorded once. Without the conserved terminal phenylalanine or tryptophan, this CDR3 likely stems from a read error. The chain couples TRBV12-5 to TRBJ1-5; 7 bases align to TRBD1. The CDR3 loop spans 13 amino acids. V was clipped by 6 bases and J by 7 bases; unmatched bases: 6. Germline V gene sequence: CDR1 LGHNT, CDR2 FRNRAP. CDR3 protein: CASGPLGGQPQHL. The CDR3, as DNA: TGTGCTAGTGGCCCCCTAGGGGGCCAGCCCCAGCATCTT.

This chain joins TRBV7-9 and TRBJ2-7, with 13 positions matching TRBD2. This CDR3 spans 15 amino acids. With V trimmed by 8 bases and J by 1 base, 5 bases remained unmatched. Germline lookup yields CDR1 SEHNR and CDR2 FQNEAQ (reference sequence). The chain's CDR3 is CASRRTSGGSYEQYF. CDR3 nucleotide sequence: TGTGCCAGCCGACGGACTAGCGGGGGATCCTACGAGCAGTACTTC.

The chain combines TRBV28 with TRBJ1-2; possible D gene TRBD1, 5 bases. Germline V lookup: CDR1 MDHEN, CDR2 SYDVKM. Trimming cost V 1 base and J 8 bases, with 11 bases left between them. The CDR3 extends over 13 amino acids. CDR3 coding DNA: TGTGCCAGCAGTTTATCCCCGGGACGAGGCTACACCTTC. Translating gives CASSLSPGRGYTF.

Comment on this clone: The junction does not match germline at one end; this may be a read error. This chain joins TRBV11-3 and TRBJ2-7; 7 nucleotides match TRBD1. CDR1 and CDR2 from the germline V gene are SGHNT and YENEEA. The CDR3 is made up of 13 amino acids. In DNA, the CDR3 is TGTGCCAGCAGCGTAGACAGGGTGGACGAGCAGTACTTC. This encodes CASSVDRVDEQYF.

This clone appeared a single time. This chain links TRBV28 with TRBJ1-2; D call uncertain. Germline lookup yields CDR1 MDHEN and CDR2 SYDVKM. The CDR3 runs 12 residues. V was trimmed by 3 bases and J by 8 bases, leaving 10 bases between them. This CDR3 is CASSFGENGYTF. The CDR3 DNA reads as TGTGCCAGCAGTTTTGGGGAAAACGGCTACACCTTC.

This clone was counted between two and nine times. The V and J genes are TRBV18 and TRBJ2-7, with D tentatively TRBD1 (6 bases). CDR3 length: 14 residues. Germline V gives CDR1 KGHSH, CDR2 LQKENI. Trimming stripped 1 base from V and 2 bases from J, with 9 bases between. CDR3 in amino acids: CASSPQQGAYEQYF. In nucleotides, the CDR3 is TGTGCCAGCTCACCACAACAGGGAGCCTACGAGCAGTACTTC.